This paragraph covers one T cell receptor beta chain sequence. Clones were sequenced by immunoSEQ multiplex PCR, and TCRdb holds only the in-frame ones, with some missing. The top ten clones hold around a tenth of a sample with about 160,000 clones, 85% to 90% of them seen once. This sample is part of a study of blood T cell repertoires in COVID-19. Study in general: Samples came from the United States, Italy and Spain, spanning acute and convalescent COVID-19. Sources were T cells, B-cell-depleted T cells, or PBMCs; the material itself was cDNA or gDNA.

It was during active infection that Seattle patients were enrolled and then longitudinally followed. Germline trimming cut 4 bases from V and 4 bases from J; bases unmatched to any gene: 17. Per germline, CDR1 MRHNA and CDR2 SNTAGT. This CDR3 region has 19 residues. The sequencing input was peripheral blood. The TCR originated in a woman in her seventies with COVID-19, enrolled during active disease. The chain uses TRBV6-4 and TRBJ2-7; TRBD1 aligns across 12 bases. The CDR3 region is CASSAVTSRGDRGLYEQYF. CDR3 bases: TGTGCCAGCAGTGCCGTAACCTCGCGGGGGGACAGGGGGCTTTACGAGCAGTACTTC.